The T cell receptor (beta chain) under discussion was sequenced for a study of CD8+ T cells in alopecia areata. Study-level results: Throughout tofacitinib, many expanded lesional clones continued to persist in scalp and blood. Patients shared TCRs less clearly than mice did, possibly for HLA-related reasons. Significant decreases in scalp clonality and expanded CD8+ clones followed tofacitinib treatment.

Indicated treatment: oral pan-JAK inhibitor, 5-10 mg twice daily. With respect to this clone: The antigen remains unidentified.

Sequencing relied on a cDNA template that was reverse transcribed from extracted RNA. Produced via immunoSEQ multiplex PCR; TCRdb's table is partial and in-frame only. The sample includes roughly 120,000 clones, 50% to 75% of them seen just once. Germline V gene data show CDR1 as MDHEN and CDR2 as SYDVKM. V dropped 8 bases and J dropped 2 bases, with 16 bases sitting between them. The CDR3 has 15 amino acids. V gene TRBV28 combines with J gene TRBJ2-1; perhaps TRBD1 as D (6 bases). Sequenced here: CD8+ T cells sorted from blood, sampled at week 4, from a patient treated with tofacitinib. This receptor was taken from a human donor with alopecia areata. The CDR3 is CASPPGTQTYNEQFF. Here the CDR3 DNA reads TGTGCCAGCCCCCCCGGGACACAGACCTACAATGAGCAGTTCTTC.